These 11 T cell receptor beta chains were sequenced from one sample in a study of T cell repertoires in breast cancer. Unpaired genes were suppressed by blocking oligonucleotides during a second nested PCR. TCRdb re-analysed the emulsion pairing reads in MiXCR, keeping a single row per CDR3 protein. The sample shows some 37,000 distinct CDR3 sequences, 45% to 55% of them seen only once. An expanded emulsion RT-PCR with primers for all TCR V genes paired CD8+ T cell chains. The sample was CD8+ T cells. Receptors originate from a pool of human donors with breast cancer or a healthy control (not recorded which).

The count of this clonotype is one. Given a much more abundant clone one base away, this may be a read error. The rearrangement joins TRBV7-6 to TRBJ1-1, with TRBD1 as a possible D gene (6 bases). Germline V gives CDR1 SGHVS, CDR2 FNYEAQ. This CDR3 spans 14 amino acids. The CDR3 DNA sequence: TGTGCCGGCAGCCCTGGCAGGGGTAACACTGAAGCTTTCTTT. This codes for CAGSPGRGNTEAFF.

This clonotype turned up a few times. The CDR3: CASSKYGEGTQYF. The CDR3 DNA sequence: TGTGCCAGCAGCAAATACGGGGAGGGGACGCAGTATTTT. The chain has TRBV6-2 or TRBV6-3 and TRBJ2-3, with 7 bases identical to TRBD2. Unmatched junction bases numbered 9, after V lost 6 bases and J lost 9 bases. CDR3 length: 13 amino acids. Per the germline V gene, CDR1 is MNHEY and CDR2 is SVGEGT.

This clonotype was detected many times. The V call is TRBV5-4, the J call TRBJ2-2, with D unclear. CDR3 length: 11 amino acids. V was cut by 6 bases and J by 10 bases, with 10 bases left in between. The germline CDR1 and CDR2 sequences are SGHNT and YYREEE (reference sequence). In DNA form, the CDR3 reads TGTGCCAGCACCCAAGGGTCGGAGCTGTTTTTT. Amino acid sequence: CASTQGSELFF.

The gene calls are TRBV12-3 or TRBV12-4 and TRBJ2-3, with 7 bases aligning to TRBD2. This CDR3 has 16 residues. V trimming: 0 bases; J trimming: 0 bases; junction bases outside the gene matches: 3. CDR3 DNA sequence: TGTGCCAGCAGTTTAGCATCGGGGGGAAGCACAGATACGCAGTATTTT. This codes for CASSLASGGSTDTQYF.

The chain has TRBV27 and TRBJ2-1; no clear D gene. CDR1 is MNHEY, CDR2 SMNVEV, per germline (reference sequence). CDR3 length: 14 amino acids. V was pared by 5 bases and J by 4 bases, with 12 bases between. For the CDR3, the DNA is TGTGCCAGCAGTCCCGTAGGGTGGTACAATGAGCAGTTCTTC. Its protein product is CASSPVGWYNEQFF.

The V call is TRBV6-4, the J call TRBJ2-3; 7 bases agree with TRBD2. Trimming took 2 bases from V and 4 from J; bases not matched to a gene: 6. Germline V gene data show CDR1 as MRHNA and CDR2 as SNTAGT. The CDR3 has 15 residues. The CDR3 loop reads CASSDAAGAADTQYF. CDR3 DNA: TGTGCCAGCAGTGACGCTGCGGGAGCGGCAGATACGCAGTATTTT.

The chain combines TRBV7-2 with TRBJ2-1, with no clear D. Germline V gene lookup returns CDR1 SGHTA and CDR2 FQGNSA. V was trimmed by 1 base and J by 4 bases, leaving 11 bases between them. The CDR3 has 15 residues. The CDR3 loop reads CASSLEAKLYNEQFF. In DNA form, the CDR3 reads TGTGCCAGCAGCTTAGAGGCGAAACTTTACAATGAGCAGTTCTTC.

This rearrangement joins TRBV20-1 to TRBJ2-5; D is unclear. This CDR3 is 13 amino acids long. Trimming took 5 bases from V and 5 from J, leaving 15 bases between them. From germline, CDR1 is DFQATT and CDR2 SNEGSKA (reference sequence). The CDR3, as DNA: TGCAGTGCTCCCGATCCGAATTCCGAGACCCAGTACTTC. It translates to CSAPDPNSETQYF.

A remark on this clonotype: A much larger clone differs by one base, so this may be a read error. The rearrangement joins TRBV27 to TRBJ2-3, with D possibly called TRBD1 or TRBD2 (6 bases each). The V gene's germline CDR1 is MNHEY and CDR2 SMNVEV (reference sequence). The ends were cut back, 2 bases at V and 3 bases at J, with 15 bases in the middle. The CDR3 has 16 residues. The CDR3 spells CASSLHPRGPTDTQYF. Here the CDR3 DNA reads TGTGCCAGCAGTTTACACCCCCGGGGGCCGACAGATACGCAGTATTTT.

This chain links TRBV6-1 with TRBJ1-4; tentative D call: TRBD1 (5 bases). CDR1 MNHNS and CDR2 SASEGT come from the germline V gene. V was pared by 7 bases and J by 7 bases, with 13 bases between. This CDR3 contains 13 residues. CDR3 protein: CASTDGASEKLFF. The CDR3 DNA is TGTGCCAGCACCGACGGGGCTAGTGAAAAACTGTTTTTT.

This rearrangement joins TRBV19 to TRBJ1-1; 9 bases are shared with TRBD1. V lost 4 bases to trimming and J lost 5 bases; unmatched junction nucleotides: 8. The CDR3 runs 15 residues. CDR1 and CDR2 (germline): LNHDA, SQIVND (reference sequence). The DNA for the CDR3 is TGTGCCAGTAGTAAGAGGACAGGGGCGGGGACTGAAGCTTTCTTT. This translates into CASSKRTGAGTEAFF.